This passage covers 30 T cell receptor beta chains from one sample sequenced in a study of cytomegalovirus exposure and HLA in healthy donors (dated 2017 in TCRdb). Library generation was performed with the immunoSEQ multiplex PCR assay. A mixture of 60 forward primers for TCR Vbeta segments and 13 reverse primers for TCR Jbeta segments was used in the multiplex PCR. TCRdb provides this immuneACCESS table in a form limited to in-frame rearrangements. Some clones are lacking; in checked studies, under half of them reflect an unresolved V gene, and why the rest are absent is not known. Recorded for this sample are fewer than 250,000 clones; more than 85% of them occurred a single time. Roughly 1.7% of the sample is taken by the ten largest. Sequenced: PBMCs. The receptors stem from a woman aged 18-29 years in good health and CMV-seronegative.

The J gene is TRBJ1-1, the V gene TRBV20-1, with D possibly TRBD1 on 6 matching bases. CDR3 length: 11 amino acids. V gave up 6 bases and J gave up 5 bases, with 10 bases separating them. Germline-derived CDR1 and CDR2 are DFQATT and SNEGSKA (reference sequence). The CDR3 region is CSASRGTEAFF. The CDR3 DNA reads as TGCAGTGCGAGCAGGGGAACTGAAGCTTTCTTT.

This clone was counted a few times. The gene calls are TRBV2 and TRBJ1-5, with 12 positions matching TRBD1. The V gene's germline CDR1 is SNHLY and CDR2 FYNNEI. With 8 bases clipped from V and 9 bases from J, the junction kept 11 bases outside the gene matches. The CDR3 extends over 15 amino acids. This CDR3 is CASVDGTGGAGPQHF. The CDR3 nucleotides read TGTGCCAGCGTTGACGGGACAGGGGGCGCGGGGCCCCAGCATTTT.

The chain is built from TRBV2 and TRBJ2-4; 7 nucleotides agree with TRBD1. Germline lookup yields CDR1 SNHLY and CDR2 FYNNEI. CDR3 length: 12 amino acids. V was clipped by 4 bases and J by 15 bases; unmatched bases: 9. CDR3 in DNA: TGTGCCAGCAGTGCCAACAGGGGCCATGGGTACTTC. This gives the protein CASSANRGHGYF.

The V gene is TRBV5-1, the J gene TRBJ2-6, with a tentative D call TRBD2 (6 bases). The V and J ends lost 4 bases and 0 bases respectively, with 14 bases between them. The CDR3 is made up of 17 amino acids. The V gene's germline CDR1 is SGHRS and CDR2 YFSETQ. The CDR3 protein is CASSVAGGDSGANVLTF. The CDR3 DNA is TGCGCCAGCAGCGTCGCCGGGGGAGACTCTGGGGCCAACGTCCTGACTTTC.

A single count supports this clone. The rearrangement joins TRBV12-5 to TRBJ2-1; 9 positions match TRBD1. V gave up 0 bases and J gave up 5 bases; unmatched junction bases: 8. Germline loops: CDR1 LGHNT, CDR2 FRNRAP. The CDR3 has 17 residues. Here the CDR3 reads CASGLVRTGGADNEQFF. The CDR3 nucleotides read TGTGCTAGTGGTTTGGTACGAACAGGGGGCGCGGACAATGAGCAGTTCTTC.

This chain connects TRBV19 to TRBJ1-1, with a possible D match to TRBD1 (6 bases). The germline V gene encodes CDR1 LNHDA and CDR2 SQIVND (reference sequence). The V end lost 5 bases, the J end lost 1 base, and 8 bases lay between the germline ends. The CDR3 contains 13 residues. The DNA of the CDR3 is TGTGCCAGTAGTGAGACAGGGAACACTGAAGCTTTCTTT. This translates into CASSETGNTEAFF.

The CDR3 loop reads CASSPDRGLGGYTF. As DNA, the CDR3 is TGTGCCAGCAGTCCCGACAGGGGGCTCGGTGGCTACACCTTC. The chain combines TRBV27 with TRBJ1-2; TRBD1 agrees at 10 bases. This CDR3 has 14 residues. Per germline, CDR1 MNHEY and CDR2 SMNVEV (reference sequence). Unmatched junction bases numbered 7, after V lost 5 bases and J lost 7 bases.

The chain combines TRBV30 with TRBJ2-1; 10 bases agree with TRBD2. Trimming cost V 1 base and J 4 bases; bases outside gene matches: 16. Per the germline V gene, CDR1 is GTSNPN and CDR2 is SVGIG (reference sequence). This CDR3 region has 19 residues. DNA of the CDR3: TGTGCCTGGAGTGGGGTGTGGGAGCGGGAGGGATCCCTTTACAATGAGCAGTTCTTC. Encoded protein: CAWSGVWEREGSLYNEQFF.

The chain recombines TRBV19 with TRBJ1-5; tentative D call: TRBD1 (6 bases). Germline V gene data show CDR1 as LNHDA and CDR2 as SQIVND (reference sequence). Trimming removed 7 bases at V and 2 bases at J, with 15 bases between. There are 15 residues in the CDR3. The CDR3 spells CASKGGIGGNQPQHF. CDR3 coding DNA: TGTGCCAGTAAGGGGGGGATTGGTGGCAATCAGCCCCAGCATTTT.

In the case of this clone: The conserved phenylalanine or tryptophan normally closing the CDR3 is absent here, so this likely arose from a read error. The chain joins TRBV10-1 to TRBJ2-7, with 7 bases that match TRBD1. Germline assignment: CDR1 WNHNN and CDR2 SYGVQD (reference sequence). The CDR3 is 17 residues long. The V gene end was trimmed by 8 bases and the J gene end by 3 bases; junction bases not matched to a gene: 19. CDR3 protein: CASVQRDSLGQDYEQYL. DNA of the CDR3: TGCGCCAGCGTCCAACGGGACAGCTTAGGGCAGGACTACGAGCAGTACCTC.

The table lists this clone with a few counts. The V call is TRBV6-5, the J call TRBJ2-7; D might be TRBD1 (5 bases). Germline lookup yields CDR1 MNHEY and CDR2 SVGAGI. The V end was cut by 2 bases, the J end by 0 bases, with 14 bases between. The CDR3 runs to 16 residues. CDR3: CASSYKGSYHSYEQYF. The CDR3 DNA reads as TGTGCCAGCAGTTACAAGGGGTCGTATCACTCCTACGAGCAGTACTTC.

The chain recombines TRBV9 with TRBJ1-1; a possible D gene is TRBD1 (5 bases). The germline gives CDR1 SGDLS, CDR2 YYNGEE. The CDR3 totals 13 residues. Between the trimmed V and J ends, which lost 0 bases and 4 bases, there was a span of 7 bases. The CDR3 bases are TGTGCCAGCAGCGTAGGCGGGACCACTGAAGCTTTCTTT. Encoded protein: CASSVGGTTEAFF.

This clone was recorded once. The chain uses TRBV5-1 and TRBJ2-1; 7 bases agree with TRBD1. Germline CDR1 and CDR2: SGHRS and YFSETQ. The CDR3 has 16 amino acids. J lost 5 bases, V lost 2 bases, and 10 bases had no gene match. The CDR3 DNA sequence: TGCGCCAGCAGCTTCCTACCCACCGGGACAGACAATGAGCAGTTCTTC. Amino acid sequence: CASSFLPTGTDNEQFF.

Worth noting for this clone: The junction does not match germline at one end; this may be a read error. J is TRBJ2-2 and V is TRBV10-3; 10 nucleotides agree with TRBD1. Germline-derived CDR1 and CDR2 are ENHRY and SYGVKD. This CDR3 spans 14 amino acids. DNA for the CDR3: TGTGCCATCCAGGACAGGGGGAACGCCGGGGAGCTGTTTTTT. The encoded protein is CAIQDRGNAGELFF.

The gene calls are TRBV10-3 and TRBJ2-3, with 8 bases fitting TRBD2. Losses at the gene ends were 5 bases for V and 5 bases for J; bases not matched to a gene: 15. Germline-derived CDR1 and CDR2 are ENHRY and SYGVKD. CDR3 length: 17 residues. This CDR3 is CAISFSPSGSGGDTQYF. In nucleotides, the CDR3 is TGTGCCATCAGTTTTTCCCCCAGCGGGAGTGGGGGAGATACGCAGTATTTT.

The CDR3 coding sequence is TGTGCCAGCAGTTACAGACAGGGTCCCTACGAGCAGTACTTC. Its protein is CASSYRQGPYEQYF. V usage is TRBV27 and J usage is TRBJ2-7; 7 positions match TRBD1. The CDR3 spans 14 residues. CDR1 is MNHEY and CDR2 is SMNVEV in the germline V gene (reference sequence). V was clipped by 4 bases and J by 2 bases; unmatched bases: 5.

V gene TRBV5-4 combines with J gene TRBJ2-1; TRBD1 agrees at 12 bases. The junction had 10 bases not matched to a gene; V was cut back by 0 bases and J by 6 bases. The CDR3 has 18 amino acids. Germline CDR1 is SGHNT and CDR2 is YYREEE (reference sequence). The DNA for the CDR3 is TGTGCCAGCAGCTTGGCTCCCGGCCGGGACAGGGGGCGCAATGAGCAGTTCTTC. Translation gives CASSLAPGRDRGRNEQFF. The full variable domain, with the rest looked up from reference TRBV5-4 and TRBJ2-1, is ETGVTQSPTHLIKTRGQQVTLRCSSQSGHNTVSWYQQALGQGPQFIFQYYREEENGRGNFPPRFSGLQFPNYSSELNVNALELDDSALYLCASSLAPGRDRGRNEQFFGPGTRLTVL.

The chain uses TRBV30 and TRBJ2-3, with 15 bases matching TRBD2. With V trimmed by 8 bases and J by 6 bases, 6 bases remained unmatched. The CDR3 has 14 residues. CDR1 GTSNPN and CDR2 SVGIG come from the germline V gene (reference sequence). CDR3 amino acids: CAGTSGGYRDTQYF. In nucleotides, the CDR3 is TGTGCCGGGACTAGCGGGGGGTACAGGGATACGCAGTATTTT.

The chain employs TRBV4-2 and TRBJ2-7, with 11 bases fitting TRBD2. Trimming cost V 4 bases and J 0 bases; bases outside gene matches: 5. The CDR3 sequence is 16 residues long. The germline V gene encodes CDR1 LGHNA and CDR2 YNFKEQ. The CDR3 DNA is TGTGCCAGCAGCCCGACTAGCGGGGACAGCTCCTACGAGCAGTACTTC. This encodes CASSPTSGDSSYEQYF.

The chain has TRBV19 and TRBJ1-5, with 7 positions matching TRBD1. The CDR3 has 15 residues. The germline gives CDR1 LNHDA, CDR2 SQIVND (reference sequence). V lost 2 bases to trimming and J lost 4 bases; unmatched junction nucleotides: 5. CDR3 DNA: TGTGCCAGTAGTATATGGGGACAGAGTAATCAGCCCCAGCATTTT. Translating gives CASSIWGQSNQPQHF.

The CDR3 region has the DNA TGCGCCAGCAGCCAAGACAGTCTCACTAGCGGGTACACAGATACGCAGTATTTT. Its protein is CASSQDSLTSGYTDTQYF. The J gene is TRBJ2-3, the V gene TRBV4-3, with 9 bases identical to TRBD2. The J segment lost 2 bases and the V segment lost 0 bases, leaving 9 bases of the junction unmatched. The CDR3 runs 18 residues. Germline CDR1 LGHNA, CDR2 YSLEER.

The chain links TRBV7-9 to TRBJ2-2, with 7 bases matching TRBD1. The CDR3 loop spans 15 amino acids. Germline-derived CDR1 and CDR2 are SEHNR and FQNEAQ (reference sequence). The V and J ends lost 4 bases and 1 base, in that order; junction bases with no gene match: 3. CDR3 DNA: TGTGCCAGCAGCTCCGGGACAGTGAACACCGGGGAGCTGTTTTTT. It codes for CASSSGTVNTGELFF.

CDR3 nucleotides: TGTGCCAGCAGCCCCGGTACAGGCCGACGTTCAGGCGAGCAGTACTTC. Its translation is CASSPGTGRRSGEQYF. The chain has TRBV7-2 and TRBJ2-7, with D perhaps TRBD1 (5 bases). In germline, CDR1 is SGHTA, CDR2 FQGNSA. V was cut by 5 bases and J by 6 bases, with 23 bases left in between. The CDR3 contains 16 residues.

V gene TRBV6-1 combines with J gene TRBJ1-5, with D perhaps TRBD1 (5 bases). The germline V gene encodes CDR1 MNHNS and CDR2 SASEGT. Trimming stripped 2 bases from V and 5 bases from J, with 13 bases between. There are 15 residues in the CDR3. The CDR3: CASSEKKGRYQPQHF. As DNA, the CDR3 is TGTGCCAGCAGTGAAAAGAAGGGGAGGTATCAGCCCCAGCATTTT.

The chain is built from TRBV6-5 and TRBJ1-2; the D gene is possibly TRBD1 (5 bases). The CDR3 has 13 residues. The germline CDR1 and CDR2 sequences are MNHEY and SVGAGI. The V and J ends lost 6 bases and 8 bases respectively, with 16 bases between them. The CDR3 DNA reads TGTGCCAGCAGGAGAGACAGTGAATGGGGCTACACCTTC. Its protein is CASRRDSEWGYTF.

This clone was observed a single time. Other nucleotide sequences in the sample specify the same CDR3. The chain couples TRBV28 to TRBJ2-3; 11 bases align to TRBD2. Germline V gene data show CDR1 as MDHEN and CDR2 as SYDVKM. After removal of 5 bases from V and 0 bases from J, the junction contained 4 bases not matched to a gene. The CDR3 contains 16 residues. CDR3 DNA: TGTGCCAGCAGTCCGAGACTAGCGGGGAGCACAGATACGCAGTATTTT. Protein product: CASSPRLAGSTDTQYF.

The gene calls are TRBV11-3 and TRBJ2-2, with TRBD2 matching over 13 bases. J gave up 2 bases and V 5 bases, and 5 bases lay outside the gene matches. The length of the CDR3 is 17 residues. The V gene's germline CDR1 is SGHNT and CDR2 YENEEA. CDR3 sequence: CASSRTSGGVNTGELFF. Here the CDR3 DNA reads TGTGCCAGCAGCCGGACTAGCGGGGGCGTAAACACCGGGGAGCTGTTTTTT.

The chain links TRBV7-8 to TRBJ1-6; D remains ambiguous. Germline V CDR1 and CDR2: SGHVS, FQNEAQ. Trimming cost V 8 bases and J 0 bases, with 11 bases left between them. The CDR3 extends over 15 amino acids. The DNA of the CDR3 is TGTGCCAGCTCGTGGAGGAGCTCCTATAATTCACCCCTCCACTTT. Its protein product is CASSWRSSYNSPLHF. The full variable domain, completed using reference TRBV7-8 and TRBJ1-6, is GAGVSQSPRYKVAKRGQDVALRCDPISGHVSLFWYQQALGQGPEFLTYFQNEAQLDKSGLPSDRFFAERPEGSVSTLKIQRTQQEDSAVYLCASSWRSSYNSPLHFGNGTRLTVT.

CDR3 in DNA: TGTGCCAGCAGTTACTCGAGTGTAGGGGGAAACTATGGCTACACCTTC. Protein sequence: CASSYSSVGGNYGYTF. The chain links TRBV6-5 to TRBJ1-2; TRBD1 might be the D (6 bases). This CDR3 contains 16 residues. CDR1 and CDR2 from the germline V gene are MNHEY and SVGAGI. V was clipped by 0 bases and J by 2 bases, with 13 bases between them.

There are a few counts of this clone. The chain joins TRBV4-2 to TRBJ2-2; 8 bases are a match to TRBD2. V gave up 0 bases and J gave up 5 bases; unmatched junction bases: 2. Looked up from germline, CDR1 is LGHNA and CDR2 is YNFKEQ. The CDR3 consists of 15 residues. CDR3 sequence reads: CASSQELAETGELFF. The CDR3 region has the DNA TGTGCCAGCAGCCAAGAACTAGCGGAAACCGGGGAGCTGTTTTTT.